The present entry profiles one TCR beta chain with its context. Its antigen is unknown. Here immunoSEQ multiplex PCR was the method, and the copy in TCRdb shows in-frame clones only, minus some. The table records some 200,000 clones, 66% of them present only once. This entry comes from a study of shared clonotypes between healthy human individuals. Study as a whole: The donors, two women and three men, were aged 18 to 49. Study-wide findings and caveats: The study found lower generation probabilities in non-shared clonotypes than in those shared by all four donors.

The V end lost 4 bases, the J end lost 9 bases, and 16 bases lay between the germline ends. This CDR3 spans 14 amino acids. The germline gives CDR1 MNHEY, CDR2 SMNVEV (reference sequence). This TCR came from a man aged 30 to 45 in good health. The material sequenced was memory CD4+ T cells sorted from blood. Subset noted: CD45RA-negative fraction. The chain couples TRBV27 to TRBJ2-1, with a weak D call TRBD2 (5 bases). This CDR3 reads CASSSLDSRGEQFF. The CDR3 nucleotides are TGTGCCAGCAGTTCGCTCGACTCCCGGGGTGAGCAGTTCTTC.